Listed below are T cell receptor beta chains from one sample, sequenced in a study of cytomegalovirus exposure and HLA in healthy donors. Produced via immunoSEQ multiplex PCR; TCRdb's table is partial and in-frame only. The table records approximately 100,000 clones, around 81% of them present only once. Sequenced input: PBMCs. The source of these receptors is a woman aged 30 to 39 in good health and CMV-seronegative. Both conserved end residues are part of each CDR3. Fields, in order: J gene, clone size, D gene, V gene, CDR3 DNA, CDR3 protein. A D gene is named only where the DNA matches it firmly. Size is stated for part of the rows, as once, few or many counts, or as a class when the clone is expanded.

j_call: TRBJ2-5
clone_size: NA
d_call: TRBD1
v_call: TRBV5-1
cdr3_nt: TGCGCCAGCACGGACAGGGGCGACCAAGAGACCCAGTACTTC
cdr3_aa: CASTDRGDQETQYF

j_call: TRBJ1-2
clone_size: NA
d_call: NA
v_call: TRBV19
cdr3_nt: TGTGCCACCGGGGTTCTAGGCAGCAACTATGGCTACACCTTC
cdr3_aa: CATGVLGSNYGYTF

j_call: TRBJ2-3
clone_size: NA
d_call: NA
v_call: TRBV13
cdr3_nt: TGTGCCAGCAGACCCCCCCTAGCGAAAGTACCAGATACGCAGTATTTT
cdr3_aa: CASRPPLAKVPDTQYF

j_call: TRBJ1-1
clone_size: few
d_call: NA
v_call: TRBV6-6
cdr3_nt: TGTGCCAGCAGATCGACACAGAACACTGAAGCTTTCTTT
cdr3_aa: CASRSTQNTEAFF

j_call: TRBJ2-5
clone_size: NA
d_call: NA
v_call: TRBV5-4
cdr3_nt: TGTGCCAGCAGCTTGTCCTTTGAGACCCAGTACTTC
cdr3_aa: CASSLSFETQYF

j_call: TRBJ2-1
clone_size: NA
d_call: TRBD2
v_call: TRBV4-1
cdr3_nt: TGCGCCACTTGGGACGGCGGGACTAGCGGTTACAATGAGCAGTTCTTC
cdr3_aa: CATWDGGTSGYNEQFF

j_call: TRBJ2-1
clone_size: NA
d_call: TRBD2
v_call: TRBV30
cdr3_nt: TGTGCCTGGAGTGAGGGACTAGCGGATAACAATGAGCAGTTCTTC
cdr3_aa: CAWSEGLADNNEQFF

j_call: TRBJ2-7
clone_size: NA
d_call: TRBD2
v_call: TRBV18
cdr3_nt: TGTGCCAGCGAAGATCTAGCGGGAGGTCGGTACGAGCAGTACTTC
cdr3_aa: CASEDLAGGRYEQYF

j_call: TRBJ2-5
clone_size: NA
d_call: NA
v_call: TRBV5-1
cdr3_nt: TGCGCCAGCAGCCCTGGTGGGCTCGAGACCCAGTACTTC
cdr3_aa: CASSPGGLETQYF

j_call: TRBJ2-7
clone_size: NA
d_call: TRBD2
v_call: TRBV5-5
cdr3_nt: TGTGCCAGCAGCTTGGAAGGGACTAGCGGGAGAATAGGGTACTTC
cdr3_aa: CASSLEGTSGRIGYF

j_call: TRBJ2-7
clone_size: NA
d_call: TRBD2
v_call: TRBV11-2
cdr3_nt: TGTGCCAGCAGCCTGGGACTACTCGAGCAGTACTTC
cdr3_aa: CASSLGLLEQYF

j_call: TRBJ2-3
clone_size: few
d_call: TRBD1
v_call: TRBV25-1
cdr3_nt: TGTGCCAGCAGTGACCCCACCGGGACAGCCTTCACAGATACGCAGTATTTT
cdr3_aa: CASSDPTGTAFTDTQYF

j_call: TRBJ2-1
clone_size: NA
d_call: NA
v_call: TRBV12-5
cdr3_nt: TGTGCTAGTGCCCGTCCCCGGGACACATACAATGAGCAGTTCTTC
cdr3_aa: CASARPRDTYNEQFF

j_call: TRBJ2-2
clone_size: NA
d_call: TRBD2
v_call: TRBV4-1
cdr3_nt: TGCGCCAGCAGCCAAGGACTAGCGGGAACGAACACCGGGGAGCTGTTTTTT
cdr3_aa: CASSQGLAGTNTGELFF

j_call: TRBJ2-3
clone_size: NA
d_call: NA
v_call: TRBV5-6
cdr3_nt: TGTGCCAGCAGCTGGACTAATCCAGGACCTACGGACACAGATACGCAGTATTTT
cdr3_aa: CASSWTNPGPTDTDTQYF

j_call: TRBJ2-1
clone_size: once
d_call: TRBD2
v_call: TRBV7-3
cdr3_nt: TGTGCCAGCAGCGCAATTGCCTCTCAAGCGGGAGGAATTGATGAGCAGTTCTTC
cdr3_aa: CASSAIASQAGGIDEQFF

j_call: TRBJ2-3
clone_size: NA
d_call: NA
v_call: TRBV4-1
cdr3_nt: TGCGCCAGCAGCCAACGGTCACCCGGGACAACGATCACAGATACGCAGTATTTT
cdr3_aa: CASSQRSPGTTITDTQYF

j_call: TRBJ2-3
clone_size: NA
d_call: TRBD2
v_call: TRBV6-6
cdr3_nt: TGTGCCAGCAGGCCTAGCGGATCGTTCACAGATACGCAGTATTTT
cdr3_aa: CASRPSGSFTDTQYF

j_call: TRBJ2-1
clone_size: once
d_call: NA
v_call: TRBV18
cdr3_nt: TGTGCCAGCTCACGGGGGGACTCCTCCGGCCGGAATGAGCAGTTCTTC
cdr3_aa: CASSRGDSSGRNEQFF

j_call: TRBJ2-3
clone_size: NA
d_call: TRBD1
v_call: TRBV7-3
cdr3_nt: TGTGCCAGCAGCCAGACAGGGGGAGGAGATACGCAGTATTTT
cdr3_aa: CASSQTGGGDTQYF